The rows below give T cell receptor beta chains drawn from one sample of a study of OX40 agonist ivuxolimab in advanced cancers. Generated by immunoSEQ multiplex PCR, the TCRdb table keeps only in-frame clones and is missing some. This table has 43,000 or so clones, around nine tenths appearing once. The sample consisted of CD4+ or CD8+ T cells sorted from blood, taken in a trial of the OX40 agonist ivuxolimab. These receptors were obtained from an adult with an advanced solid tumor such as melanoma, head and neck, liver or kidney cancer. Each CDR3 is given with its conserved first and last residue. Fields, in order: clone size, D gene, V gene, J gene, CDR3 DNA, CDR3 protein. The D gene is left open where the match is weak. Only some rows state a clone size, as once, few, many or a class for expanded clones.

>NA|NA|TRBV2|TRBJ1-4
TGTGCCAGCAGCCGCCTAGGACGGAGCACTAATGAAAAACTGTTTTTT
CASSRLGRSTNEKLFF
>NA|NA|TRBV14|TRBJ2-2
TGTGCCAGCAGCCAAGGTGGACAGTCGGTCCGTCTGGCCGGGGAGCTGTTTTTT
CASSQGGQSVRLAGELFF
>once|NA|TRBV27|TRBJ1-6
TGTGCCAGCGAGGCGGGGCGGGGTGGTTCACCCCTCCACTTT
CASEAGRGGSPLHF
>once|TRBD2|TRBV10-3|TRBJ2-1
TGTGCCATCACCCCCGTTACTAGCGGGAGGAATGAGCAGTTCTTC
CAITPVTSGRNEQFF
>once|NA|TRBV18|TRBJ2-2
TGTGCCAGCTCACCACTAGAAGGGTGGACCGGGGAGCTGTTTTTT
CASSPLEGWTGELFF
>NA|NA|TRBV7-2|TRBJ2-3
TGTGCCAGCAGCCTTCTCGGGCCCTATCGCACAGATACGCAGTATTTT
CASSLLGPYRTDTQYF
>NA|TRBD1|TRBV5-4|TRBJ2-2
TGTGCCAGCAGCAAGGGACAGGGGGCGGGCACCGGGGAGCTGTTTTTT
CASSKGQGAGTGELFF
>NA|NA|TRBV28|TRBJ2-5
TGTGCCAGCAGTTTGGAAGAGACCCAGTACTTC
CASSLEETQYF
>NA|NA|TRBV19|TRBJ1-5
TGTGCCGCCAGCGGTAGCAATCAGCCCCAGCATTTT
CAASGSNQPQHF
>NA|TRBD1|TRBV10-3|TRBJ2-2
TGTGCCATCAGTGGGACAGGGAATTTAGGGGAGCTGTTTTTT
CAISGTGNLGELFF
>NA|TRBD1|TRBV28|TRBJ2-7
TGTGCCACCAATGTGAGACAGGGGGCCTACGAGCAGTACTTC
CATNVRQGAYEQYF
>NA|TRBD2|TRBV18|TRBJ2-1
TGTGCCAGCTCACCTTATCAAGGGACTAGCGGGAGGGGAACCTACAATGAGCAGTTCTTC
CASSPYQGTSGRGTYNEQFF
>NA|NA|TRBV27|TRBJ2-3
TGTGCCAGCAGTCCACCCTCCCTGCGGAGAACAGATACGCAGTATTTT
CASSPPSLRRTDTQYF
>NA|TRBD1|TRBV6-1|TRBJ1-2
TGTGCCAGCAGTGCTGCCGGGACAGGGGGCGCCTATGGCTACACCTTC
CASSAAGTGGAYGYTF
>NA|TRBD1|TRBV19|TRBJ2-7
TGTGCCAGTACGATGGCGGGACAGGGTATTTACGAGCAGTACTTC
CASTMAGQGIYEQYF
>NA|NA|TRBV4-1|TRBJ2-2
TGCGCCAGCAGCCAGGGGGCCCGTCGGGTGACCGGGGAGCTGTTTTTT
CASSQGARRVTGELFF
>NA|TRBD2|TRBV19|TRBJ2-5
TGTGCCAGTAGTATTCTCGCGGGAGGGGAGACCCAGTACTTC
CASSILAGGETQYF
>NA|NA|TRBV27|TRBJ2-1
TGTGCCAGCAGTTTGAGAACTTACAATGAGCAGTTCTTC
CASSLRTYNEQFF
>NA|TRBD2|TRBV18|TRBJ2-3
TGTGCCAGCTCACCTCGGGACTACCTAACGACAGATACGCAGTATTTT
CASSPRDYLTTDTQYF
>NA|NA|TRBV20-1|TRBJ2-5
TGCGGTACAGCGGTAGAAGAGACCCAGTACTTC
CGTAVEETQYF
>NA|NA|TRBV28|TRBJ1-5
TGTGCCAGCAAAATGGGGGACAATCAGCCCCAGCATTTT
CASKMGDNQPQHF
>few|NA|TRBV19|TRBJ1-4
TGTGCCAGTAGTTCTAATGAAAAACTGTTTTTT
CASSSNEKLFF
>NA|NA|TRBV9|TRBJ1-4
TGTGCCAGCAGCGTAGCTGGGGGGAATGAAAAACTGTTTTTT
CASSVAGGNEKLFF
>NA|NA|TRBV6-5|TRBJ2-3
TGTGCCAGCCGCCGACCTGCCAGCACAGATACGCAGTATTTT
CASRRPASTDTQYF
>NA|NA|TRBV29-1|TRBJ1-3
TGCAGCGTTGAAGAACCGAACTCTGGAAACACCATATATTTT
CSVEEPNSGNTIYF
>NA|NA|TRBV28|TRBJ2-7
TGTGCCAGCAGTTTAGCCCCGGGACTCGCCGGGTCCTACGAGCAGTACTTC
CASSLAPGLAGSYEQYF
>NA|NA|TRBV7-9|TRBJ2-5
TGTGCCAGCAGCCACCAGGGGAAAGAGACCCAGTACTTC
CASSHQGKETQYF
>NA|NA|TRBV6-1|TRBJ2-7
TGTGCCAGCAGTGAAATTCGGGGCCCCTACGAGCAGTACTTC
CASSEIRGPYEQYF
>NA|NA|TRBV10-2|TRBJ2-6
TGCGCCAGCAGTGAGTCGGGACTCCCAGGCTCTGGGGCCAACGTCCTGACTTTC
CASSESGLPGSGANVLTF
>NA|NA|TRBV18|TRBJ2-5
TGTGCCAGCTCACCCCAGGAGGTCCCCCAAGAGACCCAGTACTTC
CASSPQEVPQETQYF
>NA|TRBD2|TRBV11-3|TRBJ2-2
TGTGCCAGCAGCCCTCACTTAGCGGGAGGAACAACCGGGGAGCTGTTTTTT
CASSPHLAGGTTGELFF
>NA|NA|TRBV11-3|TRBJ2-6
TGTGCCAGCAGCTTAGCTGCATCTTTGGACCGCTTCTCTGGGGCCAACGTCCTGACTTTC
CASSLAASLDRFSGANVLTF
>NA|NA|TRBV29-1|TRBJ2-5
TGCAGCTTTGGGTCGCGAGAGACCCAGTACTTC
CSFGSRETQYF
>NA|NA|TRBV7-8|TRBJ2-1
TGTGCCAGCAGCTGGGGTAGCTCCTACAATGAGCAGTTCTTC
CASSWGSSYNEQFF
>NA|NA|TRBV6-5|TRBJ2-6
TGTGCCAGCAGTTACAAGGAAGCCGGGGCCAACGTCCTGACTTTC
CASSYKEAGANVLTF
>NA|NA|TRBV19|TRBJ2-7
TGTGCCAGTAGTTTGGTTACCTTCGGGGAGCAGTACTTC
CASSLVTFGEQYF
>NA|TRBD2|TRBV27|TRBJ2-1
TGTGCCATCCAAACTAGCGGGAGGGGAGGTAGCAATGAGCAGTTCTTC
CAIQTSGRGGSNEQFF
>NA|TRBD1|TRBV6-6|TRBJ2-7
TGTGCCAGCAGTTACCCGACAGGGGGCGCGTGGGAGCAGTACTTC
CASSYPTGGAWEQYF
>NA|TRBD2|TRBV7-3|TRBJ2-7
TGTGCCAGCAGCTTAGCCTTGGCGGGAGCGTCTTACGAGCAGTACTTC
CASSLALAGASYEQYF
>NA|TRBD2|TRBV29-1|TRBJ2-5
TGCAGCGCGAGCCAAGTTGGGGGGGGAGAGACCCAGTACTTC
CSASQVGGGETQYF
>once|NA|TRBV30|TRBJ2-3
TGTGCCCGTAGCGAGGGGGCAGATACGCAGTATTTT
CARSEGADTQYF
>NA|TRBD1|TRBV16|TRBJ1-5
TGTGCCAGCAGCCAAGGGACAGGGGGCGCCGGGCAGCCCCAGCATTTT
CASSQGTGGAGQPQHF